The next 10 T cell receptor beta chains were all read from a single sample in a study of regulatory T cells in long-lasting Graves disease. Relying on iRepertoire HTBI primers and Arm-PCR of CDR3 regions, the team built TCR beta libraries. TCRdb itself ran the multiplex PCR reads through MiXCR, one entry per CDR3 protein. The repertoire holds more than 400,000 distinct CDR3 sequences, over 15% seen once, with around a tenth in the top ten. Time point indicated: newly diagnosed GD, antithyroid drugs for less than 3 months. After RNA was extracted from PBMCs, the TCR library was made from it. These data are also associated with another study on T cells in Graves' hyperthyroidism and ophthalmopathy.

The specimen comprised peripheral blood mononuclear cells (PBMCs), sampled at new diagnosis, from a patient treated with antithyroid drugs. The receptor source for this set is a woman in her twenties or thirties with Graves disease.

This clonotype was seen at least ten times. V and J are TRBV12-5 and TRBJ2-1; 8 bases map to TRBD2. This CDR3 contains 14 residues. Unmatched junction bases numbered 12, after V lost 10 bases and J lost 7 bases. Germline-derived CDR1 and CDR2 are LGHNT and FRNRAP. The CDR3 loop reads CATSPSGSRNEQFF. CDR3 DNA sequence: TGTGCTACCTCCCCCAGCGGGAGTAGAAATGAGCAGTTCTTC.

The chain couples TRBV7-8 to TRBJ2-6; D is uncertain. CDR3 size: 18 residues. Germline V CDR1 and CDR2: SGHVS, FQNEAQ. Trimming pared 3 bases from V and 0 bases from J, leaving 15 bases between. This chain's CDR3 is CASSFKLVANSGANVLTF. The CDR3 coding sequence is TGTGCCAGCAGCTTCAAGTTGGTAGCTAACTCTGGGGCCAACGTCCTGACTTTC.

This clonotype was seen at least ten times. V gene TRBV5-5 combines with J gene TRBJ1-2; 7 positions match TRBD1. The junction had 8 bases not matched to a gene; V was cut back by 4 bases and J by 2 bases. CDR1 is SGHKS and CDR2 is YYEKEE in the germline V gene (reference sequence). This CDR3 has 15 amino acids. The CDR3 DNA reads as TGTGCCAGCAGCCTCACCGGGACAGCCAACTATGGCTACACCTTC. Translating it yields CASSLTGTANYGYTF.

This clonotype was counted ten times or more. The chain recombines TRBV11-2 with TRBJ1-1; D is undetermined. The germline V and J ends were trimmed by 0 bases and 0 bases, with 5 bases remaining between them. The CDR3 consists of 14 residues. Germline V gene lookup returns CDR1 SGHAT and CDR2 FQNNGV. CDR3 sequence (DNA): TGTGCCAGCAGCTTAGATCCCTTGAACACTGAAGCTTTCTTT. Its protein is CASSLDPLNTEAFF.

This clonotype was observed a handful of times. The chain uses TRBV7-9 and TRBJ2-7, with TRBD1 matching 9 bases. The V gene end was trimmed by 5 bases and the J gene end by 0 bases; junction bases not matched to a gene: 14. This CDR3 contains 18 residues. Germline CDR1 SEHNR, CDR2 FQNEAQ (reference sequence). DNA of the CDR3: TGTGCCAGCAGCGGCGGGACAGGGTACCCCAGGGTCTCCTACGAGCAGTACTTC. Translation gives CASSGGTGYPRVSYEQYF.

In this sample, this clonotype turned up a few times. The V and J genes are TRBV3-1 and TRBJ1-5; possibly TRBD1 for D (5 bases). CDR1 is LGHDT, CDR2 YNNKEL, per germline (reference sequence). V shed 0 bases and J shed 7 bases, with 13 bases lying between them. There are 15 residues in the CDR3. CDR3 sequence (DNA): TGTGCCAGCAGCCAAGATCTGGGGCGGGAGCAGCCCCAGCATTTT. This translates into CASSQDLGREQPQHF.

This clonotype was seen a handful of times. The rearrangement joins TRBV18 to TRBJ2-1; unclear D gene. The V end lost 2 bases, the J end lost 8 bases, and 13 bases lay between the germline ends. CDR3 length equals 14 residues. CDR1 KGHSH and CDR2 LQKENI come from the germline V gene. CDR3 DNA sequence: TGTGCCAGCTCACCAAATTACTCCTCCGATGAGCAGTTCTTC. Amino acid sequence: CASSPNYSSDEQFF.

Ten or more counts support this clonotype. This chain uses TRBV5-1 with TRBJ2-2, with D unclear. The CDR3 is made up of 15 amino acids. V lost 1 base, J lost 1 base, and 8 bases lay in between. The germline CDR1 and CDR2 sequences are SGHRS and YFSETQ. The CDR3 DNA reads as TGCGCCAGCAGCTTGAGGGTTATGAACACCGGGGAGCTGTTTTTT. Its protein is CASSLRVMNTGELFF.

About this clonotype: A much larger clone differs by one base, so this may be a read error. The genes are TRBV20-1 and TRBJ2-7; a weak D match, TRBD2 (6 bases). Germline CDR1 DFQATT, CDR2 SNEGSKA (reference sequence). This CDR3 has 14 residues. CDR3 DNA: TGCAGTGCCTTGCGGGGACTTAGCTCCCACGAGCAGTACTTC. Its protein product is CSALRGLSSHEQYF.

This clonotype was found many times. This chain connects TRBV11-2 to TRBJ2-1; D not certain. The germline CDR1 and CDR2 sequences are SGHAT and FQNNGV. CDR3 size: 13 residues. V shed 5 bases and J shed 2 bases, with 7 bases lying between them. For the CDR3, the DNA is TGTGCCAGCAGCGGTCCAGCCTACAATGAGCAGTTCTTC. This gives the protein CASSGPAYNEQFF. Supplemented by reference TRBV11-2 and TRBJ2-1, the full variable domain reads EAGVAQSPRYKIIEKRQSVAFWCNPISGHATLYWYQQILGQGPKLLIQFQNNGVVDDSQLPKDRFSAERLKGVDSTLKIQPAKLEDSAVYLCASSGPAYNEQFFGPGTRLTVL.